This TCR beta chain originates from a study of early stage breast cancer tumors. Only in-frame clones appear in the TCRdb table, and some are missing; sequencing was by immunoSEQ multiplex PCR. The table includes roughly 30,000 clones, about 80% detected once. General study findings and limits: Most shared enriched TCRB sequences were commonly generated ones.

On this clone itself: The target antigen is unknown.

The V gene lost 8 bases and the J gene lost 0 bases, with 10 bases spanning the gap. CDR1 and CDR2 (germline): ENHRY, SYGVKD. The CDR3 runs to 14 residues. V usage is TRBV10-3 and J usage is TRBJ2-2, with a possible D match to TRBD1 (6 bases). Sequencing was done on a sample of blood. This receptor was taken from a person between 55 and 70 years old with breast cancer. The DNA for the CDR3 is TGTGCCATCCCCGGGACAACGAACACCGGGGAGCTGTTTTTT. Encoded protein: CAIPGTTNTGELFF.